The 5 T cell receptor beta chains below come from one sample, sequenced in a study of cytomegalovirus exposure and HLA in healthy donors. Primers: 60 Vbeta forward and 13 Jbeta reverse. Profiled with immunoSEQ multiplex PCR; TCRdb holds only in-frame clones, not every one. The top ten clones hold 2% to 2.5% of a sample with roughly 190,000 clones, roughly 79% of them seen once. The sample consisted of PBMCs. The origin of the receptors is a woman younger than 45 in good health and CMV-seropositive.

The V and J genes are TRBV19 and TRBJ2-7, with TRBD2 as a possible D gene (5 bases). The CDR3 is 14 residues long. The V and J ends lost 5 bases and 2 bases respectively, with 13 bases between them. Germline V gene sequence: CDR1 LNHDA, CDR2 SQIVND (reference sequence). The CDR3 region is CASSFTGKTYEQYF. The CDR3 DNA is TGTGCCAGTAGTTTCACCGGGAAGACCTACGAGCAGTACTTC.

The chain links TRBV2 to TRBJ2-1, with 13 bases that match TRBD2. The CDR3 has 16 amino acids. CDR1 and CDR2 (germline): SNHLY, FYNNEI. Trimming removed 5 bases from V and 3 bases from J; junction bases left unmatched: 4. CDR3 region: CASSPTSGRVYNEQFF. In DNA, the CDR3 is TGTGCCAGCAGTCCTACTAGCGGGAGGGTCTACAATGAGCAGTTCTTC.

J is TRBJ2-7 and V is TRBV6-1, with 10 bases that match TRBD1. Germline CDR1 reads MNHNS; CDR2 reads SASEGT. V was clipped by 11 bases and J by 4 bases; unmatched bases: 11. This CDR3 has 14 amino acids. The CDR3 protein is CALTGTGDWYEQYF. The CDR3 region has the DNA TGTGCCTTAACCGGGACAGGGGACTGGTACGAGCAGTACTTC.

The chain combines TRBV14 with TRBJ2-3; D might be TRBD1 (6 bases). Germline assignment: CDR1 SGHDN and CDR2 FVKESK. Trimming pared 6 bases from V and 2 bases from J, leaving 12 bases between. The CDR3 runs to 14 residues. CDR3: CASRKGVLTDTQYF. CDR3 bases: TGTGCCAGCAGAAAGGGGGTCCTCACAGATACGCAGTATTTT.

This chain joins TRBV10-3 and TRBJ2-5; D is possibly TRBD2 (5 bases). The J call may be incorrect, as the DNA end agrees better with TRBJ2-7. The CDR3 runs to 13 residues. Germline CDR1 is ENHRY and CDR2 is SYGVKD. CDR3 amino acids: CATRTGVSYEQYF. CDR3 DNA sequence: TGTGCCACCCGAACCGGGGTCTCCTACGAGCAGTACTTC.